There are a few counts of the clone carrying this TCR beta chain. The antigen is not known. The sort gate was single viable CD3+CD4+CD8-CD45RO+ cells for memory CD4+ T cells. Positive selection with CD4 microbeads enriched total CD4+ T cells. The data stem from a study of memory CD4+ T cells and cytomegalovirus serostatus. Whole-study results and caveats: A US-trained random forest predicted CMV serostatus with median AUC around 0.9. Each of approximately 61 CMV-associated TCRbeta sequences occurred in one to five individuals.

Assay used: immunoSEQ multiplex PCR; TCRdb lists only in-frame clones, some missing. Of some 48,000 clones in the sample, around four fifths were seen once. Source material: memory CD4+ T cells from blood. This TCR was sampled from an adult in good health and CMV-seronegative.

The CDR3 here is CASSIAGSYNSPLHF. CDR3 DNA sequence: TGTGCCAGTAGTATCGCCGGGTCCTATAATTCACCCCTCCACTTT. The chain carries TRBV19 and TRBJ1-6; D ambiguous. CDR3 length equals 15 residues. The germline gives CDR1 LNHDA, CDR2 SQIVND (reference sequence). Trimming took 3 bases from V and 1 from J, leaving 7 bases between them. Filled out from reference TRBV19 and TRBJ1-6, the complete variable domain reads DGGITQSPKYLFRKEGQNVTLSCEQNLNHDAMYWYRQDPGQGLRLIYYSQIVNDFQKGDIAEGYSVSREKKESFPLTVTSAQKNPTAFYLCASSIAGSYNSPLHFGNGTRLTVT.